These 21 T cell receptor beta chains came from one sample sequenced in a study of blood T cell repertoires in COVID-19. Profiling relied on immunoSEQ multiplex PCR, and the TCRdb table lists in-frame clones only, not all of them. The table records hundreds of thousands of clones, about 86% of them present only once. The material sequenced was peripheral blood. The receptors originated from a man at least 80 years old with acute or convalescent COVID-19.

The rearrangement uses TRBV7-3 and TRBJ1-2, with a possible D match to TRBD1 (5 bases). Per germline, CDR1 SGHTA and CDR2 FQGTGA. The CDR3 covers 13 residues. The V end lost 1 base, the J end lost 6 bases, and 9 bases lay between the germline ends. The CDR3 is CASSLIAGDGYTF. CDR3 nucleotide sequence: TGTGCCAGCAGCTTAATAGCGGGGGATGGCTACACCTTC.

The J gene is TRBJ1-1, the V gene TRBV28, with 9 positions matching TRBD1. The V gene end was trimmed by 5 bases and the J gene end by 5 bases; junction bases not matched to a gene: 12. The CDR3 loop spans 16 amino acids. CDR1 MDHEN and CDR2 SYDVKM come from the germline V gene. CDR3 amino acids: CASSPRRDRVRTEAFF. In DNA form, the CDR3 reads TGTGCCAGCAGTCCGCGCCGGGACAGGGTACGGACTGAAGCTTTCTTT.

The chain links TRBV19 to TRBJ1-6; D unresolved. The CDR3 extends over 14 amino acids. V was shortened by 10 bases and J by 7 bases, with 17 bases between the two germline ends. Germline V gene sequence: CDR1 LNHDA, CDR2 SQIVND (reference sequence). The chain's CDR3 is CATHSGEYNSPLHF. In DNA form, the CDR3 reads TGTGCCACTCACTCCGGGGAATACAATTCACCCCTCCACTTT. The full variable domain, in which reference TRBV19 and TRBJ1-6 provide the parts outside the CDR3, is DGGITQSPKYLFRKEGQNVTLSCEQNLNHDAMYWYRQDPGQGLRLIYYSQIVNDFQKGDIAEGYSVSREKKESFPLTVTSAQKNPTAFYLCATHSGEYNSPLHFGNGTRLTVT.

This clone was counted between two and nine times. V is TRBV10-2 and J is TRBJ1-2; 8 positions agree with TRBD1. The CDR3 is 12 residues long. J was trimmed by 8 bases and V by 4 bases; bases with no gene match: 3. CDR1 and CDR2 (germline): WSHSY, SAAADI. The CDR3 reads CASSGTGKGYTF. The DNA for the CDR3 is TGCGCCAGCAGTGGGACAGGGAAAGGCTACACCTTC.

This clone was seen more than once but under ten times. The CDR3 reads CASSERRLPSYEQYF. The CDR3 DNA follows: TGTGCCAGCTCGGAGAGGAGGCTTCCCTCCTACGAGCAGTACTTC. V is TRBV27 and J is TRBJ2-7; possible D gene TRBD2, 5 bases. Germline CDR1 reads MNHEY; CDR2 reads SMNVEV (reference sequence). CDR3 size: 15 residues. Between the trimmed V and J ends, which lost 8 bases and 0 bases, there was a span of 17 bases.

The chain links TRBV24-1 to TRBJ1-1, with 8 bases matching TRBD1. The trim removed 0 bases at V and 7 bases at J, leaving 15 bases unmatched. This CDR3 is built from 18 residues. CDR1 and CDR2 (germline): KGHDR, SFDVKD. The CDR3 sequence: CATSDLRAFQGARVEAFF. In DNA form, the CDR3 reads TGTGCCACCAGTGATTTGCGGGCTTTTCAGGGGGCAAGAGTTGAAGCTTTCTTT.

In its sample, this clone was seen once. V is TRBV3-1 (or the pseudogene TRBV3-2) and J is TRBJ2-7; 8 nucleotides agree with TRBD2. Germline V lookup: CDR1 LGHDT, CDR2 YNNKEL (reference sequence). With V trimmed by 3 bases and J by 6 bases, 4 bases remained unmatched. This CDR3 region has 13 residues. The CDR3 sequence: CASSQGGRSEQYF. The DNA of the CDR3 is TGTGCCAGCAGCCAGGGCGGGAGGAGCGAGCAGTACTTC.

The gene calls are TRBV7-9 and TRBJ2-1; TRBD1 matches 9 bases. Germline CDR1 and CDR2: SEHNR and FQNEAQ (reference sequence). The CDR3 runs to 15 residues. The V gene end was trimmed by 2 bases and the J gene end by 7 bases; junction bases not matched to a gene: 6. The CDR3 here is CASSLSGQGLNEQFF. DNA for the CDR3: TGTGCCAGCAGCTTATCAGGACAGGGGTTGAATGAGCAGTTCTTC.

The chain has TRBV19 and TRBJ2-1, with D possibly matching TRBD2 (6 bases). The CDR3 totals 14 residues. Germline V gene lookup returns CDR1 LNHDA and CDR2 SQIVND (reference sequence). The V end lost 2 bases, the J end lost 5 bases, and 10 bases lay between the germline ends. In DNA form, the CDR3 reads TGTGCCAGTAGTATATCGCGGGGCCACAATGAGCAGTTCTTC. Its protein product is CASSISRGHNEQFF.

The chain uses TRBV5-1 and TRBJ2-3; 7 bases agree with TRBD1. The CDR3 covers 16 residues. CDR1 and CDR2 (germline): SGHRS, YFSETQ. With V trimmed by 4 bases and J by 1 base, 9 bases remained unmatched. CDR3 nucleotide sequence: TGCGCCAGCAGCCCCCCCGAGGGGACAGGCACAGATACGCAGTATTTT. This gives the protein CASSPPEGTGTDTQYF.

In this sample, this clone turned up a few times. This chain joins TRBV27 and TRBJ1-4; 12 bases map to TRBD1. V gave up 5 bases and J gave up 11 bases; unmatched junction bases: 6. Per the germline V gene, CDR1 is MNHEY and CDR2 is SMNVEV (reference sequence). The CDR3 runs 14 residues. The chain's CDR3 is CASSPGTGGGKLFF. The DNA of the CDR3 is TGTGCCAGCAGTCCCGGGACAGGGGGCGGGAAACTGTTTTTT.

This chain links TRBV28 with TRBJ1-2; 10 bases are shared with TRBD1. J was trimmed by 4 bases and V by 8 bases; bases with no gene match: 4. There are 13 residues in the CDR3. Looked up from germline, CDR1 is MDHEN and CDR2 is SYDVKM. The CDR3 spells CASQTGGVYGYTF. The CDR3 nucleotides read TGTGCCAGCCAGACAGGGGGCGTCTATGGCTACACCTTC.

V is TRBV11-2 and J is TRBJ1-3; TRBD1 matches 12 bases. J gave up 3 bases and V 3 bases, and 3 bases lay outside the gene matches. Per germline, CDR1 SGHAT and CDR2 FQNNGV. The CDR3 covers 16 residues. The CDR3 is CASSFGDRGLGNTIYF. CDR3 in DNA: TGTGCCAGCAGCTTTGGGGACAGGGGGCTTGGAAACACCATATATTTT.

CDR3 amino acids: CASSQGGRNTEAFF. The CDR3 DNA sequence: TGTGCCAGCAGCCAAGGAGGGCGTAACACTGAAGCTTTCTTT. V is TRBV5-6 and J is TRBJ1-1; D unresolved. Germline V gene lookup returns CDR1 SGHDT and CDR2 YYEEEE. V was cut by 4 bases and J by 2 bases, with 12 bases left in between. The CDR3 contains 14 residues.

This sequence joins TRBV30 and TRBJ2-1; D not certain. This CDR3 contains 13 residues. Germline V gives CDR1 GTSNPN, CDR2 SVGIG (reference sequence). Trimming stripped 5 bases from V and 0 bases from J, with 8 bases between. CDR3 in amino acids: CAWGLSSYNEQFF. CDR3 bases: TGTGCCTGGGGTCTTAGCTCCTACAATGAGCAGTTCTTC.

The rearrangement joins TRBV13 to TRBJ1-5, with TRBD1 identical over 7 bases. Germline assignment: CDR1 PRHDT and CDR2 FYEKMQ (reference sequence). V dropped 2 bases and J dropped 0; count of bases not matched to a gene: 1. There are 15 residues in the CDR3. Written as DNA, the CDR3 is TGTGCCAGCAGCTTAACAGGGGCTAGCAATCAGCCCCAGCATTTT. Translated: CASSLTGASNQPQHF.

This clone has more than one count but fewer than ten. The chain combines TRBV3-1 (or the pseudogene TRBV3-2) with TRBJ1-6; possible D gene TRBD1, 5 bases. V lost 4 bases and J lost 5, with 15 bases in between. The CDR3 totals 16 residues. CDR1 and CDR2 from the germline V gene are LGHDT and YNNKEL (reference sequence). The CDR3 coding sequence is TGTGCCAGCAGCCTCGGAGGGGCAGGGAATAATTCACCCCTCCACTTT. Translated: CASSLGGAGNNSPLHF.

The chain employs TRBV10-3 and TRBJ1-5, with 9 bases matching TRBD1. The CDR3 is 17 residues long. CDR1 is ENHRY, CDR2 SYGVKD, per germline. V shed 0 bases and J 7 bases; nucleotides not matched to a gene: 10. The CDR3 here is CAISESGSGQGSQPQHF. Written as DNA, the CDR3 is TGTGCCATCAGTGAGTCTGGTAGCGGACAGGGGTCCCAGCCCCAGCATTTT.

The rearrangement joins TRBV4-1 to TRBJ2-3; a weak D match, TRBD2 (6 bases). The ends were cut back, 2 bases at V and 0 bases at J, with 18 bases in the middle. Per germline, CDR1 MGHRA and CDR2 YSYEKL. The CDR3 covers 18 residues. The CDR3 DNA reads TGCGCCAGCAGCCAAAATAATCTTGCGGGATCTAGCACAGATACGCAGTATTTT. Protein sequence: CASSQNNLAGSSTDTQYF.

This clone was recorded once. This CDR3 is also generated by other DNA sequences in the sample. This rearrangement joins TRBV18 to TRBJ1-4; TRBD1 is a possible D gene (5 bases). This CDR3 has 13 residues. V lost 6 bases, J lost 2 bases, and 7 bases lay in between. CDR1 and CDR2 (germline): KGHSH, LQKENI. CDR3: CASSRGTNEKLFF. Written as DNA, the CDR3 is TGTGCCAGCTCTCGGGGGACTAATGAAAAACTGTTTTTT.

This chain uses TRBV29-1 with TRBJ2-1; possible D gene TRBD2, 6 bases. Trimming removed 7 bases from V and 8 bases from J, with 12 bases in between. Germline assignment: CDR1 SQVTM and CDR2 ANQGSEA. CDR3 length equals 11 residues. CDR3 residues: CSGGEDHEQFF. As DNA, the CDR3 is TGCAGCGGCGGGGAGGACCATGAGCAGTTCTTC.